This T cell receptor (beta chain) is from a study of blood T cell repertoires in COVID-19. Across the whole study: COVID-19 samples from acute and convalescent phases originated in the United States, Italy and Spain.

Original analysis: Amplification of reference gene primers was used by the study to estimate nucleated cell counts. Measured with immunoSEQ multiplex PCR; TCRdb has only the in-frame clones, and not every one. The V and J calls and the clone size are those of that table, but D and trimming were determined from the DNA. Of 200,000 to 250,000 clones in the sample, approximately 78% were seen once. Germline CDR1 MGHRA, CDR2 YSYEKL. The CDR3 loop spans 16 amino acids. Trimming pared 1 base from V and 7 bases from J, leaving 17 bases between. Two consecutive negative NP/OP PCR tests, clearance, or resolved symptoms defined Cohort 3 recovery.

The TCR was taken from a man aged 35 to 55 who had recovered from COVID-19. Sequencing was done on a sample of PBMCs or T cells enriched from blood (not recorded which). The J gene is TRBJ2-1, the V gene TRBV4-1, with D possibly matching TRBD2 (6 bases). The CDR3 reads CASSQVLGGTYNEQFF. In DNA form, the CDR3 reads TGCGCCAGCAGCCAAGTTTTGGGGGGAACTTATAATGAGCAGTTCTTC.